This TCR beta chain emerged from a study of CD8 T cells in Susac syndrome. The study sequenced TCR beta in blood CD8+ and CD4+ T cells. Negative isolation was used for CD8+ and CD4+ T cells and FACS enrichment for TEMRA cells. With random hexamers, reverse transcription was performed on roughly 0.5 to 1 ug of RNA. Amplification of the TCR beta CDR3 was carried out by immunoSEQ multiplex PCR, which spanned a total of 54 Vbeta and 13 Jbeta segments. A single record per CDR3 protein comes from TCRdb applying MiXCR to the immunoSEQ multiplex PCR reads. The table lists some 140,000 distinct CDR3 sequences, 80% to 85% of them singletons, with 0.45% to 0.6% in the top ten. There are 13 residues in the CDR3. V gave up 7 bases and J gave up 2 bases, with 9 bases separating them. Germline V gives CDR1 SEHNR, CDR2 FQNEAQ (reference sequence).

V and J are TRBV7-9 and TRBJ1-3; D remains unclear. The sequence was collected from a human donor with multiple sclerosis. The sample consisted of CD8+ T cells from PBMCs. Here the CDR3 reads CASKADPGNTIYF. The CDR3 nucleotides are TGTGCCAGCAAAGCCGATCCTGGAAACACCATATATTTT.